The present TCR beta chain was sequenced within a study of early T cells in non-severe SARS-CoV-2 infection. The overall study: The sequenced material was bulk RNA from unsorted whole blood, and its chains were unpaired.

Researchers tagged individual cDNA molecules with unique molecular identifiers. MiXCR was run by TCRdb on the 5' RACE reads, yielding one entry per CDR3 protein. The sample holds some 50,000 distinct CDR3 sequences, 7.5% to 9.5% seen once. Trimming at V came to 4 bases and at J to 4 bases, leaving 8 bases not matched to a gene. Germline CDR1 and CDR2: DFQATT and SNEGSKA (reference sequence). This CDR3 is 16 amino acids long. This clonotype came up a few times. Its target is not known. Study results and limitations: VDJdb matching favored anti-spike CD8 responses, missing private and CD4 specificities.

Material: whole blood, obtained at baseline. The sequence was collected from an adult who was a healthcare worker with PCR-confirmed SARS-CoV-2 infection or an uninfected control (not recorded which). The chain couples TRBV20-1 to TRBJ1-3, with TRBD1 matching over 12 bases. In nucleotides, the CDR3 is TGCAGTGCTACCCCGGGACAGGGGGCGCGGGGAAACACCATATATTTT. Translating gives CSATPGQGARGNTIYF.